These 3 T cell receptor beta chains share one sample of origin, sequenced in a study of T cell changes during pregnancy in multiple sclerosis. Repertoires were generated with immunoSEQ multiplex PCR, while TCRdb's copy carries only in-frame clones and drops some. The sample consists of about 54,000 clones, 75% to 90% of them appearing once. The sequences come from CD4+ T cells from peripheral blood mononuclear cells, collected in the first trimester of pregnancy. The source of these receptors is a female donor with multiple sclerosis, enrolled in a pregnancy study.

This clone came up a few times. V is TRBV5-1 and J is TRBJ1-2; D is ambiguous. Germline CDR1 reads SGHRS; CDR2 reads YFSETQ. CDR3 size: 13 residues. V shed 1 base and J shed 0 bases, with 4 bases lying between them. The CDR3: CASSLSANYGYTF. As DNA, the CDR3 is TGCGCCAGCAGCTTGTCAGCTAACTATGGCTACACCTTC.

CDR3 nucleotide sequence: TGTGCCAGCAGCTTGCGAGCGGGGGGTTTGAATGAGCAGTTCTTC. This gives the protein CASSLRAGGLNEQFF. This chain joins TRBV5-4 and TRBJ2-1; 9 nucleotides agree with TRBD2. This CDR3 has 15 amino acids. Germline values: CDR1 SGHNT, CDR2 YYREEE (reference sequence). Germline trimming cut 1 base from V and 7 bases from J; bases unmatched to any gene: 6.

The CDR3 region is CASSLAAGVYDEQFF. The CDR3, as DNA: TGTGCCAGCAGCTTGGCGGCGGGAGTTTACGATGAGCAGTTCTTC. The chain joins TRBV5-4 to TRBJ2-1; 7 positions match TRBD2. With 0 bases clipped from V and 8 bases from J, the junction kept 8 bases outside the gene matches. Germline V gives CDR1 SGHNT, CDR2 YYREEE (reference sequence). CDR3 length: 15 residues.